Following are 30 T cell receptor beta chains from one sample sequenced in a study of identical twins. TCRdb ran MiXCR on the 5' RACE reads and lists one entry per CDR3 protein. The profile shows about 570,000 distinct CDR3 sequences, around a tenth of them singletons. These data were likewise used in another study, on yellow fever vaccine responses in identical twins.

The specimen was PBMCs. Source of these receptors: a woman younger than 30 in good health.

The chain employs TRBV5-1 and TRBJ2-5; TRBD1 aligns across 7 bases. This CDR3 spans 19 amino acids. The germline gives CDR1 SGHRS, CDR2 YFSETQ. J lost 1 base, V lost 3 bases, and 18 bases had no gene match. As DNA, the CDR3 is TGCGCCAGCAGCTCAGATCTACAGGGGCCTACTATTTTCCAAGAGACCCAGTACTTC. The encoded protein is CASSSDLQGPTIFQETQYF.

This sequence joins TRBV29-1 and TRBJ2-3, with D possibly matching TRBD1 (6 bases). The germline V gene encodes CDR1 SQVTM and CDR2 ANQGSEA. The V and J ends lost 6 bases and 1 base respectively, with 14 bases between them. This CDR3 contains 14 residues. CDR3 bases: TGCAGCGTCGAGAACAGGGCCGGCACAGATACGCAGTATTTT. Translated, it gives CSVENRAGTDTQYF.

At least ten counts were recorded for this clonotype. This sequence joins TRBV28 and TRBJ2-4; tentatively, D is TRBD1 or TRBD2 (6 bases each). The V and J ends lost 6 bases and 0 bases respectively, with 18 bases between them. The CDR3 contains 17 residues. Germline CDR1 reads MDHEN; CDR2 reads SYDVKM. The DNA for the CDR3 is TGTGCCAGCAGCTCCGGGGATGGGGGGCTAGCCAAAAACATTCAGTACTTC. It is translated as CASSSGDGGLAKNIQYF.

Only a few counts were recorded for this clonotype. This rearrangement joins TRBV20-1 to TRBJ2-2, with TRBD2 as a possible D gene (6 bases). The germline CDR1 and CDR2 sequences are DFQATT and SNEGSKA (reference sequence). The CDR3 has 15 amino acids. The V and J ends lost 2 bases and 7 bases respectively, with 17 bases between them. This CDR3 is CSARLPGARVGELFF. The CDR3 nucleotides read TGCAGTGCTAGATTGCCGGGAGCCCGGGTCGGGGAGCTGTTTTTT.

The chain couples TRBV20-1 to TRBJ1-6; D is undetermined. The CDR3 is made up of 10 amino acids. Per germline, CDR1 DFQATT and CDR2 SNEGSKA (reference sequence). The V end lost 7 bases, the J end lost 13 bases, and 11 bases lay between the germline ends. The CDR3 sequence: CSGTEFPLHF. CDR3 nucleotide sequence: TGCAGTGGTACGGAATTTCCCCTCCACTTT.

This clonotype was observed a handful of times. The V and J genes are TRBV11-3 and TRBJ2-5; the D call may be TRBD1 or TRBD2 (5 bases each). The V gene lost 0 bases and the J gene lost 5 bases, with 7 bases spanning the gap. Per the germline V gene, CDR1 is SGHNT and CDR2 is YENEEA. The CDR3 has 13 residues. DNA of the CDR3: TGTGCCAGCAGCTTAGATTGGGGGGAGACCCAGTACTTC. Translating it yields CASSLDWGETQYF. The variable domain in full, completed from reference TRBV11-3 and TRBJ2-5, reads EAGVVQSPRYKIIEKKQPVAFWCNPISGHNTLYWYLQNLGQGPELLIRYENEEAVDDSQLPKDRFSAERLKGVDSTLKIQPAELGDSAVYLCASSLDWGETQYFGPGTRLLVL.

The chain combines TRBV5-6 with TRBJ2-6; no firm D call. This CDR3 region has 17 residues. Germline V lookup: CDR1 SGHDT, CDR2 YYEEEE. Trimming left V 1 base short and J 0 bases short, with 11 bases between. The CDR3 nucleotides are TGTGCCAGCAGCTTGATGGGTCAGAGCTCTGGGGCCAACGTCCTGACTTTC. This translates into CASSLMGQSSGANVLTF.

This clonotype was seen at least ten times. The chain has TRBV6-2 or TRBV6-3 and TRBJ2-2; 11 nucleotides match TRBD2. V shed 4 bases, J shed 5 bases, and the junction held 3 bases outside the gene matches. The CDR3 sequence is 15 residues long. Per germline, CDR1 MNHEY and CDR2 SVGEGT. CDR3 loop: CASSFRLAGTGELFF. The CDR3, as DNA: TGTGCCAGCAGTTTTCGACTAGCGGGAACCGGGGAGCTGTTTTTT.

The V gene is TRBV5-1, the J gene TRBJ2-1, with a possible D match to TRBD1 (6 bases). Germline V lookup: CDR1 SGHRS, CDR2 YFSETQ. This CDR3 is built from 15 residues. Trimming cost V 4 bases and J 0 bases, with 11 bases left between them. The CDR3 is CASSGRTASYNEQFF. As DNA, the CDR3 is TGCGCCAGCAGCGGACGGACAGCCTCCTACAATGAGCAGTTCTTC.

This clonotype was recorded a few times. V and J are TRBV27 and TRBJ2-7; the match to TRBD2 covers 7 bases. This CDR3 is 14 amino acids long. Unmatched junction bases numbered 7, after V lost 5 bases and J lost 3 bases. Germline CDR1 is MNHEY and CDR2 is SMNVEV (reference sequence). The CDR3, as DNA: TGTGCCAGCAGTAGCCGGGGAGGGCGCTACGAGCAGTACTTC. Its protein is CASSSRGGRYEQYF.

This clonotype came up many times. The chain joins TRBV15 to TRBJ1-5; D might be TRBD1 (6 bases). Germline V gene lookup returns CDR1 LNHNV and CDR2 YYDKDF (reference sequence). This CDR3 region has 15 residues. Trimming removed 0 bases at V and 6 bases at J, with 12 bases between. The CDR3, as DNA: TGTGCCACCAGCAGAGATTTGGAAGGGGGTCAGCCCCAGCATTTT. Its translation: CATSRDLEGGQPQHF.

This clonotype appeared a few times. The DNA of the CDR3 is TGTGCCAGCACCAATAGCCGTCAGGGCTACGAGCAGTACTTC. This gives the protein CASTNSRQGYEQYF. The V call is TRBV7-9, the J call TRBJ2-7; D is perhaps TRBD1 (5 bases). Trimming took off 7 bases at V and 3 bases at J, with 16 bases between the two ends. The length of the CDR3 is 14 residues. The germline CDR1 and CDR2 sequences are SEHNR and FQNEAQ (reference sequence).

The sample holds many counts of this clonotype. The V call is TRBV20-1, the J call TRBJ2-1, with 8 positions matching TRBD2. Looked up from germline, CDR1 is DFQATT and CDR2 is SNEGSKA (reference sequence). The CDR3 runs to 16 residues. V gave up 4 bases and J gave up 0 bases; unmatched junction bases: 8. DNA of the CDR3: TGCAGTGCTACAGCAGCGGGGGCGATCTCCTACAATGAGCAGTTCTTC. Protein: CSATAAGAISYNEQFF.

The CDR3, as DNA: TGCAGTGTCCGGACTTCCTACGAGCAGTACTTC. This encodes CSVRTSYEQYF. The chain recombines TRBV20-1 with TRBJ2-7, with D maybe TRBD2 (5 bases). There are 11 residues in the CDR3. Per germline, CDR1 DFQATT and CDR2 SNEGSKA (reference sequence). V shed 7 bases and J shed 1 base, with 8 bases lying between them.

This clonotype was counted many times. The chain has TRBV12-3 or TRBV12-4 and TRBJ2-7, with 7 bases lining up with TRBD2. The CDR3 extends over 12 amino acids. V lost 7 bases to trimming and J lost 6 bases; unmatched junction nucleotides: 6. The CDR3 loop is CASTSGGAEQYF. CDR3 nucleotide sequence: TGTGCCAGCACCTCGGGGGGAGCCGAGCAGTACTTC.

The chain joins TRBV29-1 to TRBJ2-1; D possibly corresponds to TRBD2 (6 bases). V dropped 8 bases and J dropped 1 base, with 9 bases sitting between them. The CDR3 totals 12 residues. The germline V gene encodes CDR1 SQVTM and CDR2 ANQGSEA. The CDR3 DNA sequence: TGCAGCCTTAGCGGATCCTACAATGAGCAGTTCTTC. Translation: CSLSGSYNEQFF.

V usage is TRBV24-1 and J usage is TRBJ2-5, with unresolved D. The CDR3 covers 14 residues. Per germline, CDR1 KGHDR and CDR2 SFDVKD. The V end lost 0 bases, the J end lost 1 base, and 5 bases lay between the germline ends. CDR3 in amino acids: CATSDLASQETQYF. In nucleotides, the CDR3 is TGTGCCACCAGTGATTTGGCCAGCCAAGAGACCCAGTACTTC.

Concerning this clonotype: Its ends do not fully match the called genes, so a read error is possible. This chain uses TRBV6-5 with TRBJ2-5; D is possibly TRBD1 (6 bases). This CDR3 has 16 amino acids. Germline assignment: CDR1 MNHEY and CDR2 SVGAGI. The CDR3 bases are TGTGCCACCAGTTATCGCACCGGGACAAAACAAGAGACCCAGTACTTC. Protein sequence: CATSYRTGTKQETQYF.

The chain has TRBV2 and TRBJ2-2, with 12 bases that match TRBD2. Germline-derived CDR1 and CDR2 are SNHLY and FYNNEI. This CDR3 spans 16 amino acids. The V gene end was trimmed by 6 bases and the J gene end by 5 bases; junction bases not matched to a gene: 7. CDR3 amino acids: CASSYGLAGITGELFF. As DNA, the CDR3 is TGTGCCAGCAGCTATGGACTAGCGGGGATAACCGGGGAGCTGTTTTTT. Looking up the rest from reference TRBV2 and TRBJ2-2 gives the full variable domain: EPEVTQTPSHQVTQMGQEVILRCVPISNHLYFYWYRQILGQKVEFLVSFYNNEISEKSEIFDDQFSVERPDGSNFTLKIRSTKLEDSAMYFCASSYGLAGITGELFFGEGSRLTVL.

This clonotype was seen only a few times. The chain's CDR3 is CASSGRLAGGDNEQFF. The CDR3 region has the DNA TGTGCCAGCAGCGGTAGACTAGCGGGAGGGGACAATGAGCAGTTCTTC. V is TRBV7-8 and J is TRBJ2-1, with 14 bases lining up with TRBD2. With V trimmed by 5 bases and J by 5 bases, 5 bases remained unmatched. The CDR3 sequence is 16 residues long. Germline-derived CDR1 and CDR2 are SGHVS and FQNEAQ.

The chain couples TRBV11-2 to TRBJ2-5; D may be TRBD2 (5 bases). V lost 1 base, J lost 0 bases, and 9 bases lay in between. CDR3 size: 15 residues. Germline CDR1 is SGHAT and CDR2 is FQNNGV. The chain's CDR3 is CASSLGYGDQETQYF. The CDR3, as DNA: TGTGCCAGCAGCTTAGGGTACGGGGACCAAGAGACCCAGTACTTC.

This clonotype was seen many times. The V call is TRBV5-1, the J call TRBJ2-7, with a weak D call TRBD2 (6 bases). Germline CDR1 reads SGHRS; CDR2 reads YFSETQ. V lost 2 bases and J lost 2, with 11 bases in between. The CDR3 covers 14 residues. In DNA, the CDR3 is TGCGCCAGCAGCTTTGGCGGGATTACCTACGAGCAGTACTTC. Residues: CASSFGGITYEQYF.

This clonotype was observed many times. The V gene is TRBV25-1, the J gene TRBJ2-7, with 7 bases identical to TRBD1. This CDR3 has 13 residues. Losses at the gene ends were 6 bases for V and 2 bases for J; bases not matched to a gene: 4. Germline V gene sequence: CDR1 MGHDK, CDR2 SYGVNS. The CDR3 loop reads CASRDTGAYEQYF. The CDR3 DNA reads TGTGCCAGCAGGGACACAGGGGCCTACGAGCAGTACTTC.

The gene calls are TRBV11-2 and TRBJ2-7, with TRBD2 identical over 9 bases. V shed 3 bases, J shed 3 bases, and the junction held 12 bases outside the gene matches. This CDR3 contains 17 residues. Germline-derived CDR1 and CDR2 are SGHAT and FQNNGV. In nucleotides, the CDR3 is TGTGCCAGCAGCTTCTATCTATCGCTAGCGGGAAACTACGAGCAGTACTTC. This gives the protein CASSFYLSLAGNYEQYF.

The chain employs TRBV12-3 or TRBV12-4 and TRBJ2-2; TRBD2 agrees at 11 bases. J lost 7 bases, V lost 2 bases, and 9 bases had no gene match. The CDR3 runs 17 residues. The CDR3 loop reads CASSLWIAGGHGGELFF. CDR3 coding DNA: TGTGCCAGCAGTTTATGGATAGCGGGGGGGCATGGCGGGGAGCTGTTTTTT.

This clonotype was seen more than once but under ten times. The CDR3: CASSPGTANRGAYNEQFF. In DNA, the CDR3 is TGCGCCAGCAGCCCCGGGACAGCTAATAGGGGCGCCTACAATGAGCAGTTCTTC. V gene TRBV5-1 combines with J gene TRBJ2-1; TRBD1 agrees at 7 bases. The V gene end was trimmed by 4 bases and the J gene end by 2 bases; junction bases not matched to a gene: 15. The CDR3 contains 18 residues. The germline gives CDR1 SGHRS, CDR2 YFSETQ.

Only a few counts were recorded for this clonotype. The V and J genes are TRBV11-2 and TRBJ2-7; D perhaps matches TRBD1 (5 bases). With 7 bases removed from V and 2 bases from J, the gap between germline ends came to 9 bases. Germline V gene sequence: CDR1 SGHAT, CDR2 FQNNGV. CDR3 length: 12 amino acids. The CDR3 here is CASIGAAYEQYF. Written as DNA, the CDR3 is TGTGCCAGCATTGGGGCTGCCTACGAGCAGTACTTC.

This clonotype was detected only a few times. The chain joins TRBV15 to TRBJ2-3; TRBD2 is a possible D gene (5 bases). This CDR3 spans 15 amino acids. CDR1 is LNHNV and CDR2 is YYDKDF in the germline V gene (reference sequence). V gave up 4 bases and J gave up 2 bases, with 13 bases separating them. The CDR3 is CATSTSLGPTDTQYF. The CDR3 coding sequence is TGTGCCACCAGCACCTCACTAGGGCCCACAGATACGCAGTATTTT.

The sample holds many counts of this clonotype. V gene TRBV12-5 combines with J gene TRBJ1-1; 8 bases agree with TRBD1. Germline V gives CDR1 LGHNT, CDR2 FRNRAP. Trimming took 5 bases from V and 3 from J; bases not matched to a gene: 8. This CDR3 is 15 amino acids long. The CDR3 spells CASGPDRGGDTEAFF. Here the CDR3 DNA reads TGTGCTAGTGGTCCCGACAGGGGAGGGGACACTGAAGCTTTCTTT. Supplemented by reference TRBV12-5 and TRBJ1-1, the full variable domain reads DARVTQTPRHKVTEMGQEVTMRCQPILGHNTVFWYRQTMMQGLELLAYFRNRAPLDDSGMPKDRFSAEMPDATLATLKIQPSEPRDSAVYFCASGPDRGGDTEAFFGQGTRLTVV.

This clonotype appeared once. The J gene is TRBJ2-3, the V gene TRBV6-4, with TRBD1 as a possible D gene (5 bases). There are 16 residues in the CDR3. V gave up 4 bases and J gave up 0 bases, with 14 bases separating them. Germline-derived CDR1 and CDR2 are MRHNA and SNTAGT. CDR3 sequence reads: CASSVGASGSTDTQYF. The DNA of the CDR3 is TGTGCCAGCAGTGTAGGGGCGTCTGGGAGCACAGATACGCAGTATTTT.